Below, 26 T cell receptor beta chains from the same sample are listed, as sequenced in a study of regulatory T cells in long-lasting Graves disease. Noted time point: newly diagnosed GD, antithyroid drugs for less than 3 months. Extracted RNA from PBMCs served as the source of the TCR library. The authors built TCR beta libraries using iRepertoire HTBI primers and Arm-PCR of CDR3 regions. A single record per CDR3 protein comes from TCRdb applying MiXCR to the multiplex PCR reads. The profile shows around 250,000 distinct CDR3 sequences, 20% to 25% of them singletons. The sequencing used peripheral blood mononuclear cells (PBMCs), collected at new diagnosis, from a patient treated with antithyroid drugs. The receptors stem from a female donor with Graves disease.

This clonotype was seen at least ten times. J is TRBJ1-6 and V is TRBV30; D ambiguous. Looked up from germline, CDR1 is GTSNPN and CDR2 is SVGIG (reference sequence). Trimming shortened V by 3 bases and J by 2 bases, and 8 bases separated the two germline ends. The CDR3 is made up of 14 amino acids. CDR3 loop: CAWRVSPYNSPLHF. The CDR3 coding sequence is TGTGCCTGGAGGGTTTCGCCCTATAATTCACCCCTCCACTTT.

At least ten counts were recorded for this clonotype. The rearrangement joins TRBV19 to TRBJ2-7; D gene unclear. CDR3 length: 14 amino acids. Germline loops: CDR1 LNHDA, CDR2 SQIVND (reference sequence). The V end was cut by 4 bases, the J end by 0 bases, with 10 bases between. CDR3 amino acids: CASSTNGVSYEQYF. In nucleotides, the CDR3 is TGTGCCAGTAGTACCAACGGAGTCTCCTACGAGCAGTACTTC.

This clonotype was observed at least ten times. The chain is built from TRBV7-9 and TRBJ2-7; D call uncertain. Looked up from germline, CDR1 is SEHNR and CDR2 is FQNEAQ (reference sequence). Trimming shortened V by 4 bases and J by 3 bases, and 13 bases separated the two germline ends. There are 14 residues in the CDR3. The CDR3 here is CASSYRALLYEQYF. The CDR3 DNA follows: TGTGCCAGCAGCTACCGGGCTCTACTCTACGAGCAGTACTTC.

There are many counts of this clonotype. The chain uses TRBV7-2 and TRBJ2-1; 7 bases are a match to TRBD2. Per germline, CDR1 SGHTA and CDR2 FQGNSA. With 7 bases clipped from V and 4 bases from J, the junction kept 7 bases outside the gene matches. This CDR3 contains 14 residues. CDR3 region: CASIPGLLYNEQFF. CDR3 sequence (DNA): TGTGCCAGCATCCCGGGACTACTGTACAATGAGCAGTTCTTC.

The sample holds many counts of this clonotype. The rearrangement joins TRBV25-1 to TRBJ2-1, with 7 bases that match TRBD2. Trimming at V came to 3 bases and at J to 5 bases, leaving 13 bases not matched to a gene. Per germline, CDR1 MGHDK and CDR2 SYGVNS. The CDR3 runs 17 residues. In nucleotides, the CDR3 is TGTGCCAGCAGTGATCCTCAGTCCCGGGACTACAACAATGAGCAGTTCTTC. Amino acids: CASSDPQSRDYNNEQFF.

This clonotype showed up just a few times. V and J are TRBV18 and TRBJ2-2, with unresolved D. The ends were cut back, 1 base at V and 4 bases at J, with 10 bases in the middle. CDR1 KGHSH and CDR2 LQKENI come from the germline V gene. CDR3 length: 15 amino acids. This chain's CDR3 is CASSPLGRTTGELFF. The CDR3 nucleotides read TGTGCCAGCTCACCACTTGGGCGGACCACCGGGGAGCTGTTTTTT.

This clonotype has at least ten counts. The chain uses TRBV3-1 and TRBJ1-6; D ambiguous. Looked up from germline, CDR1 is LGHDT and CDR2 is YNNKEL (reference sequence). The length of the CDR3 is 14 residues. V lost 3 bases to trimming and J lost 9 bases, with 12 bases between them. The DNA for the CDR3 is TGTGCCAGCAGCCATGGACCAACGCGTTCACCCCTCCACTTT. The encoded protein is CASSHGPTRSPLHF.

This clonotype was counted ten times or more. The chain has TRBV10-3 and TRBJ2-7; 7 bases agree with TRBD1. This CDR3 has 14 residues. V lost 4 bases, J lost 2 bases, and 5 bases stayed unmatched. In germline, CDR1 is ENHRY, CDR2 SYGVKD. This chain's CDR3 is CAISGQGQTYEQYF. CDR3 DNA: TGTGCCATCAGTGGGCAGGGACAGACCTACGAGCAGTACTTC.

This clonotype was seen repeatedly, ten times or more. The V gene is TRBV5-1, the J gene TRBJ1-1; D unclear. The V and J ends lost 4 bases and 7 bases respectively, with 11 bases between them. This CDR3 spans 12 amino acids. Germline V gene lookup returns CDR1 SGHRS and CDR2 YFSETQ. The CDR3 DNA follows: TGCGCCAGCAGCCGGACTCTGGATGAAGCTTTCTTT. Protein: CASSRTLDEAFF. The full variable domain, in which reference TRBV5-1 and TRBJ1-1 provide the parts outside the CDR3, is KAGVTQTPRYLIKTRGQQVTLSCSPISGHRSVSWYQQTPGQGLQFLFEYFSETQRNKGNFPGRFSGRQFSNSRSEMNVSTLELGDSALYLCASSRTLDEAFFGQGTRLTVV.

CDR3 sequence reads: CASSQELSTEAFF. The CDR3 region has the DNA TGTGCCAGCAGCCAAGAATTAAGCACTGAAGCTTTCTTT. The chain recombines TRBV14 with TRBJ1-1; D gene uncertain. The CDR3 contains 13 residues. Per the germline V gene, CDR1 is SGHDN and CDR2 is FVKESK. V dropped 0 bases and J dropped 4 bases, with 6 bases sitting between them. The whole variable domain, filled in from reference TRBV14 and TRBJ1-1, reads EAGVTQFPSHSVIEKGQTVTLRCDPISGHDNLYWYRRVMGKEIKFLLHFVKESKQDESGMPNNRFLAERTGGTYSTLKVQPAELEDSGVYFCASSQELSTEAFFGQGTRLTVV.

This clonotype was detected many times. The V gene is TRBV28, the J gene TRBJ2-1; D is perhaps TRBD1 (5 bases). Trimming shortened V by 6 bases and J by 1 base, and 7 bases separated the two germline ends. The germline gives CDR1 MDHEN, CDR2 SYDVKM. The CDR3 covers 13 residues. Written as DNA, the CDR3 is TGTGCCAGCAGGGACACTTCCTACAATGAGCAGTTCTTC. It specifies CASRDTSYNEQFF.

This clonotype was picked up many times. CDR3 nucleotide sequence: TGCAGTTCAACAGGGGGCTACAATCAGCCCCAGCATTTT. Protein: CSSTGGYNQPQHF. The chain combines TRBV20-1 with TRBJ1-5, with 9 bases fitting TRBD1. This CDR3 region has 13 residues. With V trimmed by 8 bases and J by 3 bases, 5 bases remained unmatched. Germline assignment: CDR1 DFQATT and CDR2 SNEGSKA (reference sequence).

This clonotype was seen ten or more times. This chain links TRBV18 with TRBJ1-2; TRBD1 agrees at 7 bases. Germline CDR1 KGHSH, CDR2 LQKENI. J was trimmed by 10 bases and V by 3 bases; bases with no gene match: 5. This CDR3 spans 12 amino acids. Here the CDR3 reads CASSPDREVYTF. The CDR3 nucleotides read TGTGCCAGCTCACCCGACAGGGAAGTCTACACCTTC.

Concerning this clonotype: A much larger clone sits a single nucleotide away, making a read error possible. The chain joins TRBV28 to TRBJ1-6; 7 bases map to TRBD1. Germline CDR1 is MDHEN and CDR2 is SYDVKM. There are 14 residues in the CDR3. Trimming at V came to 8 bases and at J to 8 bases, leaving 9 bases not matched to a gene. Here the CDR3 reads CASARGRGDSPLHF. Written as DNA, the CDR3 is TGTGCCAGCGCCCGGGGCAGGGGGGATTCACCCCTCCACTTT.

Ten or more counts support this clonotype. This chain links TRBV10-2 with TRBJ2-5; the D gene is possibly TRBD1 (5 bases). The CDR3 spans 13 residues. V was trimmed by 4 bases and J by 5 bases, leaving 11 bases between them. The germline V gene has CDR1 WSHSY and CDR2 SAAADI. CDR3 in DNA: TGCGCCAGCAGTGCCGGCAGGGATGAGACCCAGTACTTC. Its translation is CASSAGRDETQYF.

This clonotype has a count of ten or more. The V gene is TRBV24-1, the J gene TRBJ2-5; 11 bases agree with TRBD1. J was trimmed by 1 base and V by 3 bases; bases with no gene match: 3. Germline V gene sequence: CDR1 KGHDR, CDR2 SFDVKD. The CDR3 is 16 residues long. Written as DNA, the CDR3 is TGTGCCACCAGTGATCCCGGGACAGGGGGCCAAGAGACCCAGTACTTC. Translation: CATSDPGTGGQETQYF.

This clonotype showed up many times. CDR3 coding DNA: TGCAGTGCTAGGAGAAGCGGGGGGACCTCCTACAATGAGCAGTTCTTC. Translating it yields CSARRSGGTSYNEQFF. The chain employs TRBV20-1 and TRBJ2-1; 9 bases line up with TRBD2. Germline lookup yields CDR1 DFQATT and CDR2 SNEGSKA (reference sequence). The length of the CDR3 is 16 residues. V dropped 3 bases and J dropped 0; count of bases not matched to a gene: 6.

The chain links TRBV2 to TRBJ2-7, with 12 nucleotides matching TRBD1. J was trimmed by 5 bases and V by 9 bases; bases with no gene match: 8. The CDR3 consists of 14 residues. Germline V gene lookup returns CDR1 SNHLY and CDR2 FYNNEI. The CDR3 nucleotides are TGTGCCAGAAGGTCCGGGACAGGGGGCAACGAGCAGTACTTC. Protein sequence: CARRSGTGGNEQYF.

This clonotype was seen only a few times. The CDR3 here is CASSRYNQPQHF. The CDR3 DNA sequence: TGTGCCAGCAGTCGCTACAATCAGCCCCAGCATTTT. The rearrangement joins TRBV5-4 to TRBJ1-5, with no clear D. Deletions cut 5 bases from V and 3 bases from J, with 6 bases between. The CDR3 runs 12 residues. Per the germline V gene, CDR1 is SGHNT and CDR2 is YYREEE (reference sequence).

At least ten counts were recorded for this clonotype. V is TRBV4-2 and J is TRBJ1-2; D is uncertain. V was pared by 0 bases and J by 4 bases, with 12 bases between. Looked up from germline, CDR1 is LGHNA and CDR2 is YNFKEQ. The CDR3 length is 15 residues. The CDR3 is CASSQDRHGAYGYTF. CDR3 DNA sequence: TGTGCCAGCAGCCAAGATCGGCACGGAGCCTATGGCTACACCTTC.

This clonotype showed up many times. V usage is TRBV28 and J usage is TRBJ1-2; D not certain. With 3 bases removed from V and 7 bases from J, the gap between germline ends came to 3 bases. The CDR3 contains 10 residues. Germline V gene data show CDR1 as MDHEN and CDR2 as SYDVKM. DNA of the CDR3: TGTGCCAGCAGTTTTGGTGGCTACACCTTC. It encodes CASSFGGYTF.

This clonotype has only a few counts. The chain couples TRBV19 to TRBJ1-1; D is possibly TRBD1 (5 bases). Germline V gene data show CDR1 as LNHDA and CDR2 as SQIVND (reference sequence). There are 14 residues in the CDR3. Trimming shortened V by 1 base and J by 4 bases, and 10 bases separated the two germline ends. CDR3 region: CASSIGGVSTEAFF. In DNA form, the CDR3 reads TGTGCCAGTAGTATAGGGGGGGTGAGCACTGAAGCTTTCTTT.

This clonotype was observed at least ten times. J is TRBJ2-7 and V is TRBV28; 9 bases agree with TRBD2. This CDR3 is built from 15 residues. The V gene's germline CDR1 is MDHEN and CDR2 SYDVKM. The trim removed 1 base at V and 5 bases at J, leaving 6 bases unmatched. CDR3 nucleotides: TGTGCCAGCAGTTTATCGCGGGGGGGTAGGAACGAGCAGTACTTC. The encoded protein is CASSLSRGGRNEQYF.

This chain uses TRBV7-2 with TRBJ2-7, with TRBD1 matching over 8 bases. Germline trimming cut 0 bases from V and 4 bases from J; bases unmatched to any gene: 8. The CDR3 totals 16 residues. Germline V gene data show CDR1 as SGHTA and CDR2 as FQGNSA. CDR3 in DNA: TGTGCCAGCAGCTTAGCCCCGGACAGGGTCAGATACGAGCAGTACTTC. Its protein is CASSLAPDRVRYEQYF. The entire variable domain, with the rest obtained from reference TRBV7-2 and TRBJ2-7, is as follows: GAGVSQSPSNKVTEKGKDVELRCDPISGHTALYWYRQSLGQGLEFLIYFQGNSAPDKSGLPSDRFSAERTGGSVSTLTIQRTQQEDSAVYLCASSLAPDRVRYEQYFGPGTRLTVT.

The chain is built from TRBV7-9 and TRBJ1-2, with a tentative D call TRBD1 (6 bases). The CDR3 spans 15 residues. Trimming left V 6 bases short and J 2 bases short, with 16 bases between. In germline, CDR1 is SEHNR, CDR2 FQNEAQ (reference sequence). The CDR3 region is CASRRGSGANYGYTF. CDR3 DNA: TGTGCCAGCAGAAGAGGGTCGGGGGCGAACTATGGCTACACCTTC.

This clonotype was counted ten times or more. The chain recombines TRBV20-1 with TRBJ2-3, with D possibly TRBD2 on 6 matching bases. The CDR3 contains 13 residues. Between the trimmed V and J ends, which lost 6 bases and 2 bases, there was a span of 12 bases. CDR1 and CDR2 from the germline V gene are DFQATT and SNEGSKA (reference sequence). The CDR3 protein is CSAGDSYTDTQYF. Written as DNA, the CDR3 is TGCAGTGCGGGGGACTCTTACACAGATACGCAGTATTTT.